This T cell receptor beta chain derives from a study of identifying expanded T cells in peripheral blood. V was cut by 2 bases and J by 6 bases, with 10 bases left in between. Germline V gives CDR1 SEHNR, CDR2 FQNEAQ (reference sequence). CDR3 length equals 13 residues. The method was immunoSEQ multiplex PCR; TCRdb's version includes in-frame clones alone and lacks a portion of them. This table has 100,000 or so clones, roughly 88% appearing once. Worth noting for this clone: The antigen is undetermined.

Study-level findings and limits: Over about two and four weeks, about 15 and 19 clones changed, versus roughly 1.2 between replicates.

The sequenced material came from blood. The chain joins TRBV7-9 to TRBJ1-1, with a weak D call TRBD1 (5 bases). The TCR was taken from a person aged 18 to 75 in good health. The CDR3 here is CASSLQGGAEAFF. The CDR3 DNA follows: TGTGCCAGCAGCTTACAGGGAGGCGCTGAAGCTTTCTTT.